Presented here are 19 T cell receptor beta chains from one specimen sequenced in a study of shared clonotypes between healthy human individuals. CD45RO-negative cells were positively selected for CCR7, leaving out terminally differentiated effector memory CD45RA+ cells. Generated by immunoSEQ multiplex PCR, the TCRdb table keeps only in-frame clones and is missing some. The data hold some 2,100,000 clones, with about 93% observed a single time. Sequencing was performed on naive CD8+ T cells from PBMCs. The receptors derive from a man aged 18 to 35 in good health. Some clones in this sample may be carry-over from other donors' samples.

This clone was counted between two and nine times. V is TRBV7-9 and J is TRBJ1-1; a possible D gene is TRBD1 (5 bases). This CDR3 comprises 14 residues. Trimming shortened V by 6 bases and J by 0 bases, and 11 bases separated the two germline ends. The germline V gene encodes CDR1 SEHNR and CDR2 FQNEAQ (reference sequence). CDR3 loop: CASRSGLLNTEAFF. As DNA, the CDR3 is TGTGCCAGCAGATCGGGACTGTTGAACACTGAAGCTTTCTTT.

This sequence joins TRBV7-6 and TRBJ1-4, with 9 bases matching TRBD1. Germline CDR1 is SGHVS and CDR2 is FNYEAQ. The CDR3 is made up of 15 amino acids. The ends lost 1 base at V and 8 bases at J; junction bases unmatched: 5. DNA of the CDR3: TGTGCCAGCAGCTTAGGGGACAGGGTGAAAGAAAAACTGTTTTTT. Translating it yields CASSLGDRVKEKLFF.

The chain carries TRBV9 and TRBJ1-1; no definite D call. Germline V gives CDR1 SGDLS, CDR2 YYNGEE. The CDR3 contains 14 residues. With 4 bases removed from V and 4 bases from J, the gap between germline ends came to 14 bases. CDR3 residues: CASSSLKELTEAFF. The CDR3 coding sequence is TGTGCCAGCAGCTCCCTAAAAGAACTCACTGAAGCTTTCTTT.

V is TRBV28 and J is TRBJ1-2, with 10 nucleotides matching TRBD1. Germline CDR1 reads MDHEN; CDR2 reads SYDVKM. This CDR3 is built from 14 residues. V lost 5 bases to trimming and J lost 4 bases; unmatched junction nucleotides: 4. CDR3 residues: CASSIGTGAYGYTF. Here the CDR3 DNA reads TGTGCCAGCAGTATCGGGACAGGGGCCTATGGCTACACCTTC.

The rearrangement links TRBV11-2 to TRBJ2-7, with 10 bases that match TRBD2. With V trimmed by 5 bases and J by 2 bases, 6 bases remained unmatched. Germline V gene lookup returns CDR1 SGHAT and CDR2 FQNNGV. CDR3 length: 15 residues. The CDR3 DNA reads TGTGCCAGCAGCGATGGAGGACTAGCGGCCTACGAGCAGTACTTC. It yields the protein CASSDGGLAAYEQYF. The entire variable domain, with the rest obtained from reference TRBV11-2 and TRBJ2-7, is as follows: EAGVAQSPRYKIIEKRQSVAFWCNPISGHATLYWYQQILGQGPKLLIQFQNNGVVDDSQLPKDRFSAERLKGVDSTLKIQPAKLEDSAVYLCASSDGGLAAYEQYFGPGTRLTVT.

V gene TRBV19 combines with J gene TRBJ1-2; D unclear. The CDR3 runs to 12 residues. Trimming removed 6 bases from V and 2 bases from J, with 7 bases in between. Germline CDR1 LNHDA, CDR2 SQIVND (reference sequence). The CDR3 nucleotides read TGTGCCAGTAGAGATGAGAACTATGGCTACACCTTC. Its protein is CASRDENYGYTF.

The CDR3, as DNA: TGTGCCACCAGGGAACATGGAAACACCATATATTTT. Protein product: CATREHGNTIYF. The chain combines TRBV15 with TRBJ1-3, with unresolved D. Trimming pared 6 bases from V and 3 bases from J, leaving 6 bases between. Germline V gene sequence: CDR1 LNHNV, CDR2 YYDKDF (reference sequence). The CDR3 runs 12 residues.

Notes on this clone: The same CDR3 also results from other DNA sequences found in this sample. The chain uses TRBV9 and TRBJ2-2; D is uncertain. The CDR3 covers 12 residues. CDR1 is SGDLS and CDR2 is YYNGEE in the germline V gene. V dropped 1 base and J dropped 5 bases, with 3 bases sitting between them. For the CDR3, the DNA is TGTGCCAGCAGCGTACATACCGGGGAGCTGTTTTTT. It specifies CASSVHTGELFF.

Turning to this clone: Different DNA sequences within this sample yield the same CDR3. The J gene is TRBJ2-1, the V gene TRBV29-1; D not resolved. Trimming pared 5 bases from V and 7 bases from J, leaving 6 bases between. Germline CDR1 and CDR2: SQVTM and ANQGSEA. This CDR3 comprises 10 residues. The CDR3, as DNA: TGCAGCGTTACTTCAAATGAGCAGTTCTTC. This encodes CSVTSNEQFF.

The V gene is TRBV29-1, the J gene TRBJ1-1; D is ambiguous. V lost 3 bases and J 2 bases, leaving 4 bases between the germline ends. The CDR3 sequence is 11 residues long. Germline-derived CDR1 and CDR2 are SQVTM and ANQGSEA. The chain's CDR3 is CSVDVNTEAFF. The CDR3, as DNA: TGCAGCGTTGATGTAAACACTGAAGCTTTCTTT.

The chain carries TRBV19 and TRBJ1-4; no firm D call. CDR1 and CDR2 (germline): LNHDA, SQIVND (reference sequence). This CDR3 has 14 amino acids. The V end was cut by 0 bases, the J end by 8 bases, with 10 bases between. This chain's CDR3 is CASSIDGLTEKLFF. CDR3 bases: TGTGCCAGTAGTATAGACGGACTTACGGAAAAACTGTTTTTT.

The chain employs TRBV4-3 and TRBJ2-2; D is possibly TRBD2 (6 bases). Germline V lookup: CDR1 LGHNA, CDR2 YSLEER. Trimming left V 2 bases short and J 8 bases short, with 12 bases between. This CDR3 region has 14 residues. CDR3 sequence (DNA): TGCGCCAGCAGCCAAAGGAGGGGCGGTGGGGAGCTGTTTTTT. This sequence encodes CASSQRRGGGELFF.

This clone was counted a single time. J is TRBJ2-1 and V is TRBV28; no firm D call. Germline V gives CDR1 MDHEN, CDR2 SYDVKM. V was cut by 4 bases and J by 0 bases, with 7 bases left in between. The CDR3 has 14 amino acids. This chain's CDR3 is CASSSSLSYNEQFF. CDR3 bases: TGTGCCAGCAGTTCATCTCTCTCCTACAATGAGCAGTTCTTC. The entire variable domain, with the rest obtained from reference TRBV28 and TRBJ2-1, is as follows: DVKVTQSSRYLVKRTGEKVFLECVQDMDHENMFWYRQDPGLGLRLIYFSYDVKMKEKGDIPEGYSVSREKKERFSLILESASTNQTSMYLCASSSSLSYNEQFFGPGTRLTVL.

The V call is TRBV4-1, the J call TRBJ1-2, with D perhaps TRBD1 (5 bases). V was cut by 1 base and J by 4 bases, with 13 bases left in between. The CDR3 has 15 amino acids. Looked up from germline, CDR1 is MGHRA and CDR2 is YSYEKL. CDR3 sequence reads: CASSQGQSLGYGYTF. For the CDR3, the DNA is TGCGCCAGCAGCCAAGGACAGTCCCTGGGCTATGGCTACACCTTC.

The chain joins TRBV7-3 to TRBJ2-2; TRBD2 matches 11 bases. V lost 4 bases and J lost 1; bases outside the gene matches: 2. This CDR3 has 16 amino acids. CDR1 SGHTA and CDR2 FQGTGA come from the germline V gene. In DNA form, the CDR3 reads TGTGCCAGCAGCTATCTAGCGGGAGGGAACACCGGGGAGCTGTTTTTT. It encodes CASSYLAGGNTGELFF.

This chain uses TRBV5-8 with TRBJ2-7, with 10 positions matching TRBD2. Per the germline V gene, CDR1 is SGHTS and CDR2 is YDEGEE. V lost 0 bases and J lost 4; bases outside the gene matches: 7. This CDR3 has 16 amino acids. Here the CDR3 reads CASSLVLAGAKYEQYF. The CDR3 DNA follows: TGTGCCAGCAGCTTGGTGCTAGCGGGAGCGAAATACGAGCAGTACTTC. Full variable domain (remainder filled in from reference TRBV5-8 and TRBJ2-7): EAGVTQSPTHLIKTRGQQATLRCSPISGHTSVYWYQQALGLGLQFLLWYDEGEERNRGNFPPRFSGRQFPNYSSELNVNALELEDSALYLCASSLVLAGAKYEQYFGPGTRLTVT.

This chain joins TRBV4-1 and TRBJ2-7; D tentatively fits TRBD1 or TRBD2 (5 bases each). The germline V and J ends were trimmed by 2 bases and 4 bases, with 15 bases remaining between them. This CDR3 comprises 15 residues. CDR1 and CDR2 from the germline V gene are MGHRA and YSYEKL. DNA of the CDR3: TGCGCCAGCAGCCAACGGGACGGACCATTATACGAGCAGTACTTC. It yields the protein CASSQRDGPLYEQYF.

The chain couples TRBV18 to TRBJ2-1, with TRBD1 identical over 10 bases. This CDR3 has 17 residues. Germline V gene data show CDR1 as KGHSH and CDR2 as LQKENI. Trimming removed 5 bases from V and 5 bases from J; junction bases left unmatched: 12. In DNA, the CDR3 is TGTGCCAGCTCAGCTGAAACCGGGACAGGGGTAAACAATGAGCAGTTCTTC. Its protein is CASSAETGTGVNNEQFF.

The CDR3 DNA sequence: TGTGCCAGCAGTTATTCGGGTTGGGACCCGGGCACTGAAGCTTTCTTT. Protein sequence: CASSYSGWDPGTEAFF. The V call is TRBV6-5, the J call TRBJ1-1; a weak D match, TRBD1 (5 bases). The CDR3 spans 16 residues. V lost 3 bases and J lost 4, with 18 bases in between. CDR1 is MNHEY and CDR2 is SVGAGI in the germline V gene.